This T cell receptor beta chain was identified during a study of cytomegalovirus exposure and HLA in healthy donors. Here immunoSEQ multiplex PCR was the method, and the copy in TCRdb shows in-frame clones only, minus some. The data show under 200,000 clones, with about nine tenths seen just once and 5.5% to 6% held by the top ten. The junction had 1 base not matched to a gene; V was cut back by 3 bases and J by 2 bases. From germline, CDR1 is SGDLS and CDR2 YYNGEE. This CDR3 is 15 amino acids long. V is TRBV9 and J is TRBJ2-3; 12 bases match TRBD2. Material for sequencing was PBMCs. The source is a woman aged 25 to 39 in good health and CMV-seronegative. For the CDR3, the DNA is TGTGCCAGCAGCGCTAGCGGGGGGGCCACAGATACGCAGTATTTT. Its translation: CASSASGGATDTQYF.